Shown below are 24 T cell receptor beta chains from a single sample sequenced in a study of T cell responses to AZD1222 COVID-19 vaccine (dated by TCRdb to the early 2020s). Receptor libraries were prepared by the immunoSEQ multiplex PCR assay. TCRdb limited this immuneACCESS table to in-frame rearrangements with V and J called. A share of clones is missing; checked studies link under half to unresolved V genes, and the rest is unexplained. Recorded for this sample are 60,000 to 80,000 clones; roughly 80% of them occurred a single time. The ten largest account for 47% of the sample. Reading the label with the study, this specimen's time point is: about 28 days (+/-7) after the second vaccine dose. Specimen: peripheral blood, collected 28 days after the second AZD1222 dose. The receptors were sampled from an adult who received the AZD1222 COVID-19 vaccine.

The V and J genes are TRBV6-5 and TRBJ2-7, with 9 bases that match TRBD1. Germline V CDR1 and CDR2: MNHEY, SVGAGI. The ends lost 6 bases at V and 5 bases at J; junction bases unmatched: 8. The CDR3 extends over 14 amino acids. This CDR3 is CASRAGTGLHEQYF. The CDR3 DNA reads TGTGCCAGCAGAGCCGGGACAGGGCTCCACGAGCAGTACTTC.

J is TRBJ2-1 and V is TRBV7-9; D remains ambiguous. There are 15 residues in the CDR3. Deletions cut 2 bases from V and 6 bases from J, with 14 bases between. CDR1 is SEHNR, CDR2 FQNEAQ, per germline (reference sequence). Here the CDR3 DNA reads TGTGCCAGCAGCTTAAGTAACATGGGGTCCAATGAGCAGTTCTTC. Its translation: CASSLSNMGSNEQFF. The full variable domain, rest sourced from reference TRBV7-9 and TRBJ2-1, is DTGVSQNPRHKITKRGQNVTFRCDPISEHNRLYWYRQTLGQGPEFLTYFQNEAQLEKSRLLSDRFSAERPKGSFSTLEIQRTEQGDSAMYLCASSLSNMGSNEQFFGPGTRLTVL.

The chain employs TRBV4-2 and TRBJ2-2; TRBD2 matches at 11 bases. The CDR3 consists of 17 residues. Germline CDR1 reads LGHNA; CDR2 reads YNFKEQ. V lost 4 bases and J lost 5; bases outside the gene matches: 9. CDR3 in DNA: TGTGCCAGCAGCCCAGAGGTTTTAGCGGGAGGGACCGGGGAGCTGTTTTTT. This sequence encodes CASSPEVLAGGTGELFF.

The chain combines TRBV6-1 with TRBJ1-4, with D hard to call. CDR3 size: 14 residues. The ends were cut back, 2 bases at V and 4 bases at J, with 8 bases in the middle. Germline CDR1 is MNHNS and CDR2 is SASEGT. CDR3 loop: CASSENGVNEKLFF. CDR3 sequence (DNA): TGTGCCAGCAGTGAAAATGGGGTTAATGAAAAACTGTTTTTT.

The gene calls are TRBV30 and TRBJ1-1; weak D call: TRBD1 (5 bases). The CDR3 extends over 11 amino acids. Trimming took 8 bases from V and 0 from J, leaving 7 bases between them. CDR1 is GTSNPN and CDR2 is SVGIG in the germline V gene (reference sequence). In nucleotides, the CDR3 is TGTGCCGGGGGAGTGAACACTGAAGCTTTCTTT. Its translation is CAGGVNTEAFF.

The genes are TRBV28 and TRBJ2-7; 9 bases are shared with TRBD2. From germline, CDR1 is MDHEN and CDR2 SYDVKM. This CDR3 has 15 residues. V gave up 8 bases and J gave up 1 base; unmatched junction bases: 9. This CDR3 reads CASHSSGVLSYEQYF. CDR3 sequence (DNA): TGTGCCAGCCATTCTAGCGGGGTTCTATCCTACGAGCAGTACTTC.

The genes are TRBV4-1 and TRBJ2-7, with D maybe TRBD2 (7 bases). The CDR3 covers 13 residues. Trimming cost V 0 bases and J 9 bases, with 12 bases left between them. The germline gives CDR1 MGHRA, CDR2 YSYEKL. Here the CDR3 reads CASSQELGGRQYF. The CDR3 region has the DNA TGCGCCAGCAGCCAAGAATTGGGGGGGCGGCAGTACTTC.

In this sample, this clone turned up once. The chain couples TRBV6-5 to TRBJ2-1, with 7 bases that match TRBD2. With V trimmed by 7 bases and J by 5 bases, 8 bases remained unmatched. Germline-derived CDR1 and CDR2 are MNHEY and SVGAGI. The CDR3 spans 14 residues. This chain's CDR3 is CASTPGGIDNEQFF. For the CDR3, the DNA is TGTGCCAGCACCCCCGGGGGGATCGACAATGAGCAGTTCTTC.

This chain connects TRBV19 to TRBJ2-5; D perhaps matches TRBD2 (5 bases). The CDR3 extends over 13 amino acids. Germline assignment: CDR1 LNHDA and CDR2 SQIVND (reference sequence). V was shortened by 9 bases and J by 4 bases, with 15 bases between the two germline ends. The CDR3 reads CASGRTHSETQYF. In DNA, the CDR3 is TGTGCCAGCGGCCGGACTCATTCAGAGACCCAGTACTTC.

DNA of the CDR3: TGTGCCAGCAGCTGGGACAGGGGGAACACTGAAGCTTTCTTT. Translation: CASSWDRGNTEAFF. V and J are TRBV5-5 and TRBJ1-1, with 10 nucleotides matching TRBD1. The V gene end was trimmed by 3 bases and the J gene end by 1 base; junction bases not matched to a gene: 0. Germline CDR1 is SGHKS and CDR2 is YYEKEE (reference sequence). This CDR3 comprises 14 residues.

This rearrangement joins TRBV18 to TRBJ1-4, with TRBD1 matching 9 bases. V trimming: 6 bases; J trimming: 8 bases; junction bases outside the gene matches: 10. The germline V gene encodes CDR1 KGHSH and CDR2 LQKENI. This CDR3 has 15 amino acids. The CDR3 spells CASSPGTGLEEKLFF. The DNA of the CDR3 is TGTGCCAGCTCCCCCGGGACAGGGTTAGAAGAAAAACTGTTTTTT.

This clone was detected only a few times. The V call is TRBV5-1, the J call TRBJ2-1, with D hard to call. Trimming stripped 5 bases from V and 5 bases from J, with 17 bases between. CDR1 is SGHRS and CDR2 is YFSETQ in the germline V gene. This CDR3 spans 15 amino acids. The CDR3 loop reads CASRRIPGPDNEQFF. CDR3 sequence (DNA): TGCGCCAGCAGACGAATACCTGGGCCGGACAATGAGCAGTTCTTC.

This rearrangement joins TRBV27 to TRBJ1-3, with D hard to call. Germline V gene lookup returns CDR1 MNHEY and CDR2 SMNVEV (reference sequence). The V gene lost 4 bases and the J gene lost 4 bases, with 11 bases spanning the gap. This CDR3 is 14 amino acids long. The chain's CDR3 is CASSSGYSGNTIYF. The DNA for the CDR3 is TGTGCCAGCAGTTCGGGTTATTCCGGAAACACCATATATTTT.

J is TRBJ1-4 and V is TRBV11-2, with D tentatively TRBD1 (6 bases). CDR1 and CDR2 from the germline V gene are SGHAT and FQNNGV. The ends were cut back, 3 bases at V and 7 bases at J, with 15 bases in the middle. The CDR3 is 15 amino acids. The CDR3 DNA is TGTGCCAGCAGCTTGGGCCCCGGGGGCGGTGAAAAACTGTTTTTT. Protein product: CASSLGPGGGEKLFF.

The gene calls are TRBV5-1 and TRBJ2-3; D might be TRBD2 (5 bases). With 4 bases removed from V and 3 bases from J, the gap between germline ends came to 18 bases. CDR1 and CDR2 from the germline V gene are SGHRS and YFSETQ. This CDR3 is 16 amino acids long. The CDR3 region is CASSLGLPYMTDTQYF. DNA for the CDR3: TGCGCCAGCAGCCTCGGACTCCCCTATATGACAGATACGCAGTATTTT.

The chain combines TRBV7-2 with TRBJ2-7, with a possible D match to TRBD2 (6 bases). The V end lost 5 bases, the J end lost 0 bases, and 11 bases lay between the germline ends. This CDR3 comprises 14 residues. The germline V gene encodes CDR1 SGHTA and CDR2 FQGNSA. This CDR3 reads CASSQGLRSYEQYF. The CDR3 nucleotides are TGTGCCAGCAGCCAGGGACTTCGCTCCTACGAGCAGTACTTC.

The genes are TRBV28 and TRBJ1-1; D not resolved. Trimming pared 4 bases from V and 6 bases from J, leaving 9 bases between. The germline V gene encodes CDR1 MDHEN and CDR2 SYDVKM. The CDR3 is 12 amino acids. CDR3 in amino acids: CASSSPNAEAFF. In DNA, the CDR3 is TGTGCCAGCAGTTCCCCCAATGCTGAAGCTTTCTTT.

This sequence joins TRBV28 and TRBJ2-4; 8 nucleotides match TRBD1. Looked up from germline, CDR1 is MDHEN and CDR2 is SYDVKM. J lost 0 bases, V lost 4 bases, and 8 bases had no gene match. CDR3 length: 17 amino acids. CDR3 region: CASSSYWDRLAKNIQYF. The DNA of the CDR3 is TGTGCCAGCAGTTCTTACTGGGACAGGTTAGCCAAAAACATTCAGTACTTC.

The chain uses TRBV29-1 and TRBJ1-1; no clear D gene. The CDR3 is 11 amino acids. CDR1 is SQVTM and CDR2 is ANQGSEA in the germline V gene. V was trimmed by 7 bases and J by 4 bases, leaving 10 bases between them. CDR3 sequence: CSGGWTTEAFF. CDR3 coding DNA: TGCAGCGGGGGATGGACCACTGAAGCTTTCTTT.

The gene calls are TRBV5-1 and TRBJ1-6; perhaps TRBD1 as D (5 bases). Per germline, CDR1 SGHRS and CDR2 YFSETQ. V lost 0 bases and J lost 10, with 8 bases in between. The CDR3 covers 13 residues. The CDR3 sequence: CASSLERGSPLHF. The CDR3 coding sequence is TGCGCCAGCAGCTTGGAGAGGGGATCACCCCTCCACTTT.

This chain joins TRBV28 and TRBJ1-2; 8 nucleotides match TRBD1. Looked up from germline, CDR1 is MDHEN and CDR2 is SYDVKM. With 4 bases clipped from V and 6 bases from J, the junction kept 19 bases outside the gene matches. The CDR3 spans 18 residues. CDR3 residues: CASSSILGQGREGDGYTF. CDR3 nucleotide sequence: TGTGCCAGCAGTTCAATACTCGGACAGGGCCGTGAGGGAGATGGCTACACCTTC.

The CDR3 DNA sequence: TGTGCCAGCAGTACGGGGGGGACCAGCAATCAGCCCCAGCATTTT. Amino acids: CASSTGGTSNQPQHF. V usage is TRBV28 and J usage is TRBJ1-5, with D perhaps matching TRBD1 (5 bases). The CDR3 runs 15 residues. The germline gives CDR1 MDHEN, CDR2 SYDVKM. Trimming stripped 5 bases from V and 1 base from J, with 12 bases between.

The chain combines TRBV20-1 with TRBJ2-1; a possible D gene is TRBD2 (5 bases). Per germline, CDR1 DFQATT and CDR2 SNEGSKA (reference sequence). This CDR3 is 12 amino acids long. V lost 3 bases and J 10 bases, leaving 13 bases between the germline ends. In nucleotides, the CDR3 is TGCAGTGCTAGTGAGGGTTCGCGGGAGCAGTTCTTC. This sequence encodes CSASEGSREQFF.

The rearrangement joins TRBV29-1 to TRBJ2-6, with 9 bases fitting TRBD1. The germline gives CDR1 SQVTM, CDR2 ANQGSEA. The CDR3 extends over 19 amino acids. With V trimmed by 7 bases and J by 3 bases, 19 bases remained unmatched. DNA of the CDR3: TGCAGCGCACAAGTAAACCGGGACAGGGAAAGTAGTGGGGCCAACGTCCTGACTTTC. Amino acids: CSAQVNRDRESSGANVLTF.